A single sample gave rise to the 19 T cell receptor beta chains below, sequenced in a study of beta chain features in type 1 diabetes. Reverse transcription of all isolated RNA meant that expressed TCRB transcripts were sequenced. Produced via immunoSEQ multiplex PCR; TCRdb's table is partial and in-frame only. Here the sample spans a few hundred thousand clones, more than 13% being singletons. The source material was naive CD4+ T cells from blood. The receptors shown here come from a woman aged 18-29 years in good health.

The rearrangement joins TRBV18 to TRBJ2-7; 7 nucleotides line up with TRBD1. Germline CDR1 KGHSH, CDR2 LQKENI. The V and J ends lost 3 bases and 2 bases, in that order; junction bases with no gene match: 4. The CDR3 has 14 amino acids. The CDR3 DNA reads as TGTGCCAGCTCACCCGACAGGGTAACCTACGAGCAGTACTTC. It specifies CASSPDRVTYEQYF.

This chain connects TRBV28 to TRBJ2-6; the match to TRBD1 covers 12 bases. V lost 6 bases to trimming and J lost 2 bases; unmatched junction nucleotides: 2. Germline lookup yields CDR1 MDHEN and CDR2 SYDVKM. The CDR3 spans 16 residues. CDR3 region: CASRGQGAPGANVLTF. Here the CDR3 DNA reads TGTGCCAGCAGGGGACAGGGGGCGCCTGGGGCCAACGTCCTGACTTTC.

V and J are TRBV30 and TRBJ2-1, with D possibly matching TRBD2 (5 bases). Germline CDR1 is GTSNPN and CDR2 is SVGIG (reference sequence). The CDR3 is 12 residues long. Trimming stripped 2 bases from V and 7 bases from J, with 9 bases between. In DNA, the CDR3 is TGTGCCTGGAGTTCCAGCGGAAATGAGCAGTTCTTC. The encoded protein is CAWSSSGNEQFF.

There are a few counts of this clone. The chain joins TRBV29-1 to TRBJ2-7; TRBD2 agrees at 11 bases. The CDR3 is made up of 13 amino acids. V was clipped by 7 bases and J by 6 bases; unmatched bases: 8. Germline lookup yields CDR1 SQVTM and CDR2 ANQGSEA. This CDR3 is CSGGGTSGTEQYF. In nucleotides, the CDR3 is TGCAGCGGCGGGGGGACTAGCGGTACCGAGCAGTACTTC.

J is TRBJ2-1 and V is TRBV9, with TRBD2 matching 9 bases. J lost 2 bases, V lost 3 bases, and 12 bases had no gene match. Germline V CDR1 and CDR2: SGDLS, YYNGEE. The CDR3 runs to 18 residues. CDR3 in amino acids: CASSAYKISGSAYNEQFF. The CDR3 DNA reads as TGTGCCAGCAGCGCCTACAAAATTAGCGGGAGCGCCTACAATGAGCAGTTCTTC.

The table lists this clone with a few counts. This chain connects TRBV5-4 to TRBJ2-3, with D possibly being TRBD1 (6 bases). With 4 bases removed from V and 3 bases from J, the gap between germline ends came to 18 bases. CDR1 and CDR2 (germline): SGHNT, YYREEE (reference sequence). This CDR3 has 16 amino acids. In DNA form, the CDR3 reads TGTGCCAGCAGCGCGTTAGATTGGGGGCGGACAGATACGCAGTATTTT. Its protein product is CASSALDWGRTDTQYF.

In its sample, this clone was seen a few times. One end of the junction does not line up with germline, which may come from a read error. The chain has TRBV7-7 and TRBJ2-5; TRBD1 agrees at 7 bases. Looked up from germline, CDR1 is SSHAT and CDR2 is FNYEAQ (reference sequence). The CDR3 contains 15 residues. Here the CDR3 DNA reads TGTGCTAGCAGCCCGATAGACAGGGATCAAGAGACCCAGTACTTC. This translates into CASSPIDRDQETQYF. Full variable domain (outside the CDR3, taken from reference TRBV7-7 and TRBJ2-5): GAGVSQSPRYKVTKRGQDVTLRCDPISSHATLYWYQQALGQGPEFLTYFNYEAQPDKSGLPSDRFSAERPEGSISTLTIQRTEQRDSAMYRCASSPIDRDQETQYFGPGTRLLVL.

The chain employs TRBV5-1 and TRBJ1-4; 8 bases fit TRBD1. Looked up from germline, CDR1 is SGHRS and CDR2 is YFSETQ. V lost 3 bases to trimming and J lost 3 bases; unmatched junction nucleotides: 7. There are 16 residues in the CDR3. CDR3 region: CASSSIWTGPNEKLFF. As DNA, the CDR3 is TGCGCCAGCAGCTCGATTTGGACAGGGCCTAATGAAAAACTGTTTTTT.

The genes are TRBV30 and TRBJ1-5, with 7 bases matching TRBD1. Looked up from germline, CDR1 is GTSNPN and CDR2 is SVGIG (reference sequence). The length of the CDR3 is 13 residues. V was pared by 4 bases and J by 2 bases, with 2 bases of the junction left unmatched. This CDR3 is CAWTGTGNQPQHF. The CDR3 bases are TGTGCCTGGACCGGGACAGGCAATCAGCCCCAGCATTTT.

This clone turned up a few times. The identical CDR3 is also encoded by other nucleotide sequences in the sample. The genes are TRBV9 and TRBJ2-1; D is perhaps TRBD2 (5 bases). V was trimmed by 0 bases and J by 1 base, leaving 8 bases between them. Germline V gene sequence: CDR1 SGDLS, CDR2 YYNGEE. CDR3 length: 15 residues. The CDR3 region has the DNA TGTGCCAGCAGCGTAGGAAGCGGTTCCTACAATGAGCAGTTCTTC. It encodes CASSVGSGSYNEQFF.

The CDR3 coding sequence is TGTGCCATCAGTGAGCGGGAGACCTACGAGCAGTACTTC. Translation: CAISERETYEQYF. V and J are TRBV10-3 and TRBJ2-7; possible D gene TRBD2, 6 bases. V dropped 2 bases and J dropped 2 bases, with 7 bases sitting between them. CDR1 is ENHRY and CDR2 is SYGVKD in the germline V gene. CDR3 size: 13 residues.

This clone has only a few counts. The CDR3 spells CASSPLAYNEQFF. The CDR3 DNA follows: TGTGCCAGTAGTCCTCTAGCGTACAATGAGCAGTTCTTC. This rearrangement joins TRBV19 to TRBJ2-1; tentative D call: TRBD2 (6 bases). Germline assignment: CDR1 LNHDA and CDR2 SQIVND (reference sequence). Trimming shortened V by 5 bases and J by 4 bases, and 9 bases separated the two germline ends. The CDR3 sequence is 13 residues long.

This clone was detected only a few times. The chain combines TRBV30 with TRBJ2-7; D is undetermined. The CDR3 sequence is 11 residues long. The germline V and J ends were trimmed by 1 base and 3 bases, with 4 bases remaining between them. Per the germline V gene, CDR1 is GTSNPN and CDR2 is SVGIG (reference sequence). In nucleotides, the CDR3 is TGTGCCTGGAGTGCCCGCTACGAGCAGTACTTC. It yields the protein CAWSARYEQYF.

The J gene is TRBJ2-7, the V gene TRBV29-1, with a weak D call TRBD1 (6 bases). This CDR3 region has 14 residues. The ends were cut back, 3 bases at V and 6 bases at J, with 18 bases in the middle. Germline V CDR1 and CDR2: SQVTM, ANQGSEA. CDR3 coding DNA: TGCAGCGTTGACTCAAGCCAGGGGCTGAGCGAGCAGTACTTC. It codes for CSVDSSQGLSEQYF.

The chain has TRBV18 and TRBJ1-2, with D possibly matching TRBD1 (5 bases). The V end lost 2 bases, the J end lost 6 bases, and 10 bases lay between the germline ends. The CDR3 is made up of 13 amino acids. Germline loops: CDR1 KGHSH, CDR2 LQKENI. CDR3 sequence: CASSPLAGDGYTF. The CDR3 coding sequence is TGTGCCAGCTCACCATTGGCGGGGGATGGCTACACCTTC. The whole variable domain, remainder taken from reference TRBV18 and TRBJ1-2, is NAGVMQNPRHLVRRRGQEARLRCSPMKGHSHVYWYRQLPEEGLKFMVYLQKENIIDESGMPKERFSAEFPKEGPSILRIQQVVRGDSAAYFCASSPLAGDGYTFGSGTRLTVV.

This clone was seen more than once but under ten times. The rearrangement links TRBV7-9 to TRBJ2-1; 7 bases fit TRBD2. The CDR3 has 17 amino acids. V lost 5 bases to trimming and J lost 1 base; unmatched junction nucleotides: 11. The germline gives CDR1 SEHNR, CDR2 FQNEAQ (reference sequence). CDR3: CASSALGGTGSYNEQFF. The CDR3 DNA follows: TGTGCCAGCAGCGCCCTGGGGGGGACTGGTTCCTACAATGAGCAGTTCTTC.

This clone has more than one count but fewer than ten. The chain has TRBV19 and TRBJ2-2, with a tentative D call TRBD1 (5 bases). CDR1 LNHDA and CDR2 SQIVND come from the germline V gene (reference sequence). Trimming stripped 5 bases from V and 7 bases from J, with 5 bases between. The CDR3 spans 11 residues. The CDR3 DNA sequence: TGTGCCAGTAGTCAGGGCGGGGAGCTGTTTTTT. Translated: CASSQGGELFF.

This clone was counted between two and nine times. V is TRBV30 and J is TRBJ1-5; no reliable D call. Trimming pared 2 bases from V and 6 bases from J, leaving 17 bases between. This CDR3 is built from 15 residues. CDR1 is GTSNPN, CDR2 SVGIG, per germline (reference sequence). The CDR3 DNA follows: TGTGCCTGGAGTACCGCGGCGGGCCCGAGTCAGCCCCAGCATTTT. Protein: CAWSTAAGPSQPQHF.

This chain connects TRBV11-2 to TRBJ2-7; 11 nucleotides line up with TRBD1. V lost 3 bases and J lost 2; bases outside the gene matches: 3. CDR3 length: 15 amino acids. CDR1 and CDR2 (germline): SGHAT, FQNNGV. CDR3 protein: CASSFEGQGAYEQYF. DNA for the CDR3: TGTGCCAGCAGCTTCGAGGGACAGGGGGCCTACGAGCAGTACTTC.